These 13 T cell receptor beta chains share one sample of origin, sequenced in a study of blood T cell repertoires in COVID-19. This table comes from immunoSEQ multiplex PCR, and its TCRdb copy is limited to in-frame clones, with some not included. The table records about 70,000 clones, 85% of them present only once. Material: peripheral blood. The receptors were gathered from a man at least 80 years old with acute or convalescent COVID-19.

This sequence joins TRBV5-6 and TRBJ2-3; no clear D. CDR1 and CDR2 (germline): SGHDT, YYEEEE. V shed 1 base and J shed 2 bases, with 14 bases lying between them. The CDR3 extends over 16 amino acids. For the CDR3, the DNA is TGTGCCAGCAGCTTGTGGCTGCTCTCGCTCACAGATACGCAGTATTTT. It specifies CASSLWLLSLTDTQYF.

The chain uses TRBV6-6 and TRBJ2-7; a possible D gene is TRBD2 (6 bases). Germline-derived CDR1 and CDR2 are MNHNY and SVGAGI (reference sequence). The CDR3 is 14 amino acids. V lost 4 bases to trimming and J lost 3 bases, with 13 bases between them. As DNA, the CDR3 is TGTGCCAGCAGTTTGAGCGGGCGGGGCTACGAGCAGTACTTC. Translating gives CASSLSGRGYEQYF.

The CDR3 bases are TGTGCCAGCAGCGGCAGCGGGGCCCGACCTAATTCACCCCTCCACTTT. This translates into CASSGSGARPNSPLHF. This chain connects TRBV9 to TRBJ1-6; maybe TRBD1 (5 bases). The CDR3 totals 16 residues. V was shortened by 3 bases and J by 6 bases, with 16 bases between the two germline ends. The germline V gene has CDR1 SGDLS and CDR2 YYNGEE.

This rearrangement joins TRBV2 to TRBJ2-6; D is ambiguous. The germline V and J ends were trimmed by 2 bases and 4 bases, with 9 bases remaining between them. In germline, CDR1 is SNHLY, CDR2 FYNNEI. This CDR3 contains 15 residues. CDR3 amino acids: CASSERLPGANVLTF. In DNA form, the CDR3 reads TGTGCCAGCAGTGAACGCCTACCAGGGGCCAACGTCCTGACTTTC. Together with reference TRBV2 and TRBJ2-6, the CDR3 gives the full variable domain: EPEVTQTPSHQVTQMGQEVILRCVPISNHLYFYWYRQILGQKVEFLVSFYNNEISEKSEIFDDQFSVERPDGSNFTLKIRSTKLEDSAMYFCASSERLPGANVLTFGAGSRLTVL.

This clone appeared a single time. The chain has TRBV3-1 (or the pseudogene TRBV3-2) and TRBJ1-2; possibly TRBD1 for D (6 bases). The CDR3 is 15 amino acids. The V and J ends lost 1 base and 0 bases respectively, with 9 bases between them. Looked up from germline, CDR1 is LGHDT and CDR2 is YNNKEL (reference sequence). The CDR3 sequence is CASSQAGAANYGYTF. DNA of the CDR3: TGTGCCAGCAGCCAAGCAGGGGCTGCTAACTATGGCTACACCTTC.

The gene calls are TRBV10-3 and TRBJ1-5, with D possibly TRBD1 on 6 matching bases. CDR3 length: 13 amino acids. Germline V gives CDR1 ENHRY, CDR2 SYGVKD. V was clipped by 10 bases and J by 0 bases, with 10 bases between them. This chain's CDR3 is CATQGNSNQPQHF. The CDR3 region has the DNA TGTGCCACCCAGGGGAATAGCAATCAGCCCCAGCATTTT.

As concerns this clone: The same CDR3 arises from other DNA sequences in this sample as well. The chain joins TRBV18 to TRBJ2-7, with D perhaps matching TRBD1 (6 bases). Trimming removed 1 base at V and 3 bases at J, with 10 bases between. The CDR3 totals 14 residues. Germline loops: CDR1 KGHSH, CDR2 LQKENI. The CDR3 reads CASSPLPDSYEQYF. The CDR3 nucleotides are TGTGCCAGCTCACCACTACCGGACAGCTACGAGCAGTACTTC.

The chain is built from TRBV28 and TRBJ1-1; 9 nucleotides align to TRBD1. The CDR3 is made up of 16 amino acids. Germline V gives CDR1 MDHEN, CDR2 SYDVKM. The V gene end was trimmed by 1 base and the J gene end by 5 bases; junction bases not matched to a gene: 8. CDR3 region: CASSLLTGGAGTEAFF. For the CDR3, the DNA is TGTGCCAGCAGTTTATTAACAGGGGGCGCGGGGACTGAAGCTTTCTTT.

The chain has TRBV27 and TRBJ2-7; 8 nucleotides agree with TRBD2. V shed 5 bases and J 2 bases; nucleotides not matched to a gene: 8. The CDR3 runs to 15 residues. Germline assignment: CDR1 MNHEY and CDR2 SMNVEV (reference sequence). The CDR3 bases are TGTGCCAGCAGTCCCTTCGGGGGGGGTCCCTACGAGCAGTACTTC. It yields the protein CASSPFGGGPYEQYF.

The rearrangement joins TRBV5-4 to TRBJ1-1; 12 positions agree with TRBD1. J gave up 1 base and V 3 bases, and 7 bases lay outside the gene matches. The CDR3 runs to 17 residues. Germline V gene data show CDR1 as SGHNT and CDR2 as YYREEE (reference sequence). CDR3 protein: CASSSPGQGAANTEAFF. The CDR3 nucleotides are TGTGCCAGCAGCTCCCCGGGACAGGGGGCCGCGAACACTGAAGCTTTCTTT.

This clone was counted between two and nine times. The gene calls are TRBV30 and TRBJ1-4; maybe TRBD1 (5 bases). V dropped 3 bases and J dropped 4 bases, with 15 bases sitting between them. This CDR3 is built from 15 residues. Looked up from germline, CDR1 is GTSNPN and CDR2 is SVGIG (reference sequence). The CDR3 DNA follows: TGTGCCTGGAGGGGCCTAGGGACTGGTAATGAAAAACTGTTTTTT. Encoded protein: CAWRGLGTGNEKLFF.

V and J are TRBV7-2 and TRBJ2-3; D is perhaps TRBD2 (5 bases). Per germline, CDR1 SGHTA and CDR2 FQGNSA. Between the trimmed V and J ends, which lost 6 bases and 6 bases, there was a span of 19 bases. CDR3 length: 15 amino acids. The chain's CDR3 is CASSSRRATPDTQYF. The CDR3 coding sequence is TGTGCCAGCAGTTCGCGGCGGGCGACACCGGATACGCAGTATTTT.

This chain links TRBV7-8 with TRBJ2-1; TRBD1 might be the D (5 bases). The CDR3 spans 16 residues. Trimming pared 2 bases from V and 0 bases from J, leaving 11 bases between. Germline V gene data show CDR1 as SGHVS and CDR2 as FQNEAQ. CDR3 DNA sequence: TGTGCCAGCAGCTTAAAAGGGGCCGCCTCCTACAATGAGCAGTTCTTC. The encoded protein is CASSLKGAASYNEQFF.